The 23 T cell receptor beta chains listed next were all sequenced from one sample in a study of blood T cell repertoires in COVID-19 (dated by TCRdb to between 2020 and 2021). Libraries came from the immunoSEQ multiplex PCR assay. TCRdb holds this immuneACCESS table with in-frame rearrangements only. Some clones are missing; in checked studies, unresolved V genes explain under half, and the rest has no known cause. For this sample there are around 480,000 clones; approximately 86% appear just once. The ten largest clones add up to 0.7% of the sample. Source material: PBMCs or T cells enriched from blood (not recorded which). The origin of the receptors is a young woman who had recovered from COVID-19.

The V gene is TRBV9, the J gene TRBJ2-3; a weak D match, TRBD1 (6 bases). The germline V and J ends were trimmed by 2 bases and 3 bases, with 7 bases remaining between them. Germline CDR1 and CDR2: SGDLS and YYNGEE. This CDR3 contains 13 residues. The CDR3: CASSVGQTDTQYF. In DNA, the CDR3 is TGTGCCAGCAGCGTCGGACAGACAGATACGCAGTATTTT.

The rearrangement joins TRBV29-1 to TRBJ2-5; no clear D gene. Germline assignment: CDR1 SQVTM and CDR2 ANQGSEA. This CDR3 is built from 12 residues. Deletions cut 6 bases from V and 1 base from J, with 9 bases between. The CDR3 is CSVSHTQETQYF. For the CDR3, the DNA is TGCAGCGTGTCGCACACCCAAGAGACCCAGTACTTC.

CDR3 region: CASSLSLADTQYF. The CDR3 DNA reads as TGTGCCAGCAGCTTATCCCTCGCAGATACGCAGTATTTT. The V call is TRBV7-2, the J call TRBJ2-3; D not resolved. This CDR3 contains 13 residues. Trimming removed 2 bases at V and 4 bases at J, with 7 bases between. Germline CDR1 and CDR2: SGHTA and FQGNSA.

The chain recombines TRBV6-6 with TRBJ2-7, with 7 positions matching TRBD2. V trimming: 5 bases; J trimming: 2 bases; junction bases outside the gene matches: 15. The CDR3 spans 17 residues. Per germline, CDR1 MNHNY and CDR2 SVGAGI (reference sequence). The chain's CDR3 is CASSRGGLAGVPYEQYF. The CDR3 DNA follows: TGTGCCAGCAGTCGGGGAGGGTTGGCGGGCGTTCCCTACGAGCAGTACTTC.

The DNA for the CDR3 is TGTGCCAGCAGTTATAGAGAGGGATATGAGGGTGAGCAGTTCTTC. This gives the protein CASSYREGYEGEQFF. J is TRBJ2-1 and V is TRBV6-6, with a tentative D call TRBD2 (5 bases). CDR3 length equals 15 residues. V was cut by 3 bases and J by 9 bases, with 18 bases left in between. The V gene's germline CDR1 is MNHNY and CDR2 SVGAGI (reference sequence).

The chain is built from TRBV3-1 (or the pseudogene TRBV3-2) and TRBJ1-2; D call uncertain. Germline-derived CDR1 and CDR2 are LGHDT and YNNKEL (reference sequence). Trimming removed 0 bases at V and 4 bases at J, with 12 bases between. The CDR3 has 15 residues. CDR3 protein: CASSQEWAGGYGYTF. The DNA for the CDR3 is TGTGCCAGCAGCCAAGAGTGGGCAGGAGGCTATGGCTACACCTTC.

The chain is built from TRBV3-1 (or the pseudogene TRBV3-2) and TRBJ2-4, with TRBD1 as a possible D gene (6 bases). Germline V gene data show CDR1 as LGHDT and CDR2 as YNNKEL (reference sequence). Trimming removed 1 base at V and 6 bases at J, with 10 bases between. There are 14 residues in the CDR3. The CDR3 protein is CASSQGLQGNIQYF. The CDR3 DNA reads TGTGCCAGCAGCCAAGGATTACAGGGAAACATTCAGTACTTC.

The rearrangement links TRBV25-1 to TRBJ1-4; perhaps TRBD1 as D (5 bases). The CDR3 runs 15 residues. V shed 7 bases and J shed 4 bases, with 16 bases lying between them. Germline values: CDR1 MGHDK, CDR2 SYGVNS. The CDR3, as DNA: TGTGCCAGCAATCCCTCAGGGTCTTATAATGAAAAACTGTTTTTT. Translation gives CASNPSGSYNEKLFF.

This clone was counted a single time. The V gene is TRBV19, the J gene TRBJ2-2; TRBD1 aligns across 8 bases. The junction had 0 bases not matched to a gene; V was cut back by 5 bases and J by 1 base. The CDR3 runs 14 residues. Germline V gene sequence: CDR1 LNHDA, CDR2 SQIVND (reference sequence). DNA for the CDR3: TGTGCCAGTAGTGGACAGGGGAACACCGGGGAGCTGTTTTTT. Protein product: CASSGQGNTGELFF.

This clone was detected once. The gene calls are TRBV5-1 and TRBJ1-2, with no clear D. The CDR3 runs to 14 residues. The V end was cut by 0 bases, the J end by 6 bases, with 12 bases between. Per germline, CDR1 SGHRS and CDR2 YFSETQ. The CDR3 here is CASSLAQAGNGYTF. Here the CDR3 DNA reads TGCGCCAGCAGCTTGGCCCAAGCGGGTAATGGCTACACCTTC.

This sequence joins TRBV12-3 or TRBV12-4 and TRBJ2-7; TRBD1 is a possible D gene (6 bases). Trimming took 1 base from V and 6 from J, leaving 7 bases between them. The CDR3 is 12 residues long. As DNA, the CDR3 is TGTGCCAGCAGTTTAGGGGGGCCCGAGCAGTACTTC. Translated, it gives CASSLGGPEQYF.

V and J are TRBV6-5 and TRBJ1-2; the D gene is possibly TRBD1 (5 bases). CDR3 length: 14 amino acids. V was shortened by 6 bases and J by 0 bases, with 11 bases between the two germline ends. The germline V gene has CDR1 MNHEY and CDR2 SVGAGI. As DNA, the CDR3 is TGTGCCAGCAGACTGGACACCACTAACTATGGCTACACCTTC. Its translation is CASRLDTTNYGYTF.

The chain is built from TRBV18 and TRBJ1-1, with D perhaps matching TRBD1 (5 bases). CDR3 length equals 14 residues. The V gene lost 2 bases and the J gene lost 11 bases, with 18 bases spanning the gap. CDR1 is KGHSH, CDR2 LQKENI, per germline. CDR3 protein: CASSPGGGTEMAFF. For the CDR3, the DNA is TGTGCCAGCTCACCAGGGGGGGGAACAGAAATGGCTTTCTTT.

The DNA of the CDR3 is TGTGCCAGCAGCTCCAGGAGGGGCGGGGGCGCAGATACGCAGTATTTT. Residues: CASSSRRGGGADTQYF. This rearrangement joins TRBV11-2 to TRBJ2-3, with a weak D call TRBD2 (7 bases). The CDR3 contains 16 residues. V dropped 4 bases and J dropped 4 bases, with 18 bases sitting between them. Germline V gives CDR1 SGHAT, CDR2 FQNNGV.

This chain uses TRBV3-1 (or the pseudogene TRBV3-2) with TRBJ1-5; the D is unclear. V was shortened by 0 bases and J by 6 bases, with 12 bases between the two germline ends. CDR3 length equals 15 residues. The germline V gene encodes CDR1 LGHDT and CDR2 YNNKEL (reference sequence). CDR3 sequence: CASSQDSGSGQPQHF. CDR3 bases: TGTGCCAGCAGCCAAGATTCGGGGAGCGGTCAGCCCCAGCATTTT.

The chain is built from TRBV9 and TRBJ2-3; no clear D. This CDR3 is built from 17 residues. Trimming took 3 bases from V and 6 from J, leaving 23 bases between them. Germline CDR1 and CDR2: SGDLS and YYNGEE. CDR3 loop: CASSANLRDGSTDTQYF. CDR3 nucleotides: TGTGCCAGCAGCGCAAACCTCAGAGACGGGTCCACGGATACGCAGTATTTT.

This rearrangement joins TRBV7-8 to TRBJ1-4; 9 nucleotides line up with TRBD1. V shed 1 base and J 8 bases; nucleotides not matched to a gene: 5. This CDR3 is built from 15 residues. Germline assignment: CDR1 SGHVS and CDR2 FQNEAQ. Here the CDR3 reads CASSLEQGAREKLFF. DNA of the CDR3: TGTGCCAGCAGCTTAGAACAGGGGGCGCGGGAAAAACTGTTTTTT.

This clone was recorded a few times. The CDR3: CAWSGTGNRNEQFF. In DNA, the CDR3 is TGTGCCTGGAGCGGTACAGGGAATCGCAATGAGCAGTTCTTC. The chain joins TRBV30 to TRBJ2-1; weak D call: TRBD1 (6 bases). Germline CDR1 is GTSNPN and CDR2 is SVGIG (reference sequence). V lost 3 bases and J 6 bases, leaving 15 bases between the germline ends. The CDR3 extends over 14 amino acids.

This chain links TRBV18 with TRBJ2-5, with D maybe TRBD1 (6 bases). The V end was cut by 3 bases, the J end by 1 base, with 6 bases between. Germline values: CDR1 KGHSH, CDR2 LQKENI. The CDR3 runs 13 residues. CDR3 sequence (DNA): TGTGCCAGCTCACCGGACAGCCAAGAGACCCAGTACTTC. Translated: CASSPDSQETQYF.

The gene calls are TRBV7-9 and TRBJ1-1; D is unclear. Germline CDR1 reads SEHNR; CDR2 reads FQNEAQ (reference sequence). The germline V and J ends were trimmed by 4 bases and 7 bases, with 10 bases remaining between them. The CDR3 contains 12 residues. CDR3 protein: CASSSVSGEAFF. CDR3 sequence (DNA): TGTGCCAGCAGCTCAGTATCGGGTGAAGCTTTCTTT.

The chain recombines TRBV6-5 with TRBJ1-1; tentative D call: TRBD1 (6 bases). Germline V lookup: CDR1 MNHEY, CDR2 SVGAGI. This CDR3 region has 13 residues. Trimming stripped 7 bases from V and 5 bases from J, with 14 bases between. The chain's CDR3 is CASNLGGETEAFF. In nucleotides, the CDR3 is TGTGCCAGCAATTTAGGGGGGGAAACTGAAGCTTTCTTT.

The chain uses TRBV6-5 and TRBJ2-7; TRBD2 aligns across 9 bases. Germline V gene sequence: CDR1 MNHEY, CDR2 SVGAGI. This CDR3 contains 14 residues. Germline trimming cut 4 bases from V and 4 bases from J; bases unmatched to any gene: 5. CDR3 nucleotide sequence: TGTGCCAGCAGTTCCCTAGCGGGGATATACGAGCAGTACTTC. Amino acids: CASSSLAGIYEQYF.

The gene calls are TRBV5-6 and TRBJ1-1, with 8 bases that match TRBD1. The CDR3 sequence is 15 residues long. CDR1 is SGHDT and CDR2 is YYEEEE in the germline V gene. The V and J ends lost 4 bases and 5 bases, in that order; junction bases with no gene match: 10. This CDR3 reads CASSPLGQGTTEAFF. As DNA, the CDR3 is TGTGCCAGCAGCCCATTAGGACAGGGAACAACTGAAGCTTTCTTT.